The 13 T cell receptor beta chains given below trace back to one sample, sequenced in a study of technical replicates of blood from a few donors. The data were produced by immunoSEQ multiplex PCR, yet TCRdb's version contains in-frame clones alone and is incomplete. The sample includes about 68,000 clones, 95% to 98% seen only once; the top ten take approximately 0.3%. Sequencing was done on a sample of T cells isolated from PBMCs. The source is a human donor in good health.

This chain joins TRBV4-3 and TRBJ1-1; tentatively, D is TRBD1 (5 bases). The V end was cut by 1 base, the J end by 7 bases, with 13 bases between. The CDR3 loop spans 14 amino acids. Germline assignment: CDR1 LGHNA and CDR2 YSLEER. CDR3 coding DNA: TGCGCCAGCAGCCAAGTAGGGGAAATGGGTGAAGCTTTCTTT. This encodes CASSQVGEMGEAFF.

This chain joins TRBV18 and TRBJ2-5; D is perhaps TRBD2 (5 bases). Trimming cost V 3 bases and J 5 bases, with 19 bases left between them. Germline values: CDR1 KGHSH, CDR2 LQKENI. The CDR3 sequence is 16 residues long. The CDR3 loop reads CASSPNPSGRSETQYF. In DNA, the CDR3 is TGTGCCAGCTCACCTAACCCTAGTGGGAGAAGCGAGACCCAGTACTTC.

The V call is TRBV27, the J call TRBJ2-1, with 9 bases aligning to TRBD1. Germline-derived CDR1 and CDR2 are MNHEY and SMNVEV (reference sequence). Trimming took 3 bases from V and 6 from J; bases not matched to a gene: 9. The CDR3 sequence is 16 residues long. The DNA of the CDR3 is TGTGCCAGCAGTTTCCTCACCGGGACAGGGCCCAATGAGCAGTTCTTC. It is translated as CASSFLTGTGPNEQFF.

The chain uses TRBV12-5 and TRBJ2-1; 8 bases map to TRBD2. V trimming: 2 bases; J trimming: 7 bases; junction bases outside the gene matches: 10. This CDR3 has 16 residues. Germline-derived CDR1 and CDR2 are LGHNT and FRNRAP. CDR3 nucleotides: TGTGCTAGTGGTTTGATACCGGGACTAGTGATTAATGAGCAGTTCTTC. Residues: CASGLIPGLVINEQFF.

The chain has TRBV6-5 and TRBJ2-1, with D possibly TRBD2 on 6 matching bases. Germline V gene data show CDR1 as MNHEY and CDR2 as SVGAGI. Between the trimmed V and J ends, which lost 5 bases and 0 bases, there was a span of 11 bases. This CDR3 is built from 15 residues. The CDR3 DNA sequence: TGTGCCAGCAGTAGGGACTCCCGCTCCTACAATGAGCAGTTCTTC. Translation: CASSRDSRSYNEQFF.

Remarks on this clone: The junction departs from the called germline gene at one end, perhaps through a read error. The chain uses TRBV11-2 and TRBJ2-7, with 8 bases fitting TRBD2. CDR1 SGHAT and CDR2 FQNNGV come from the germline V gene. The CDR3 consists of 13 residues. The CDR3 coding sequence is TGTGCCAGCTTAAGGACTAGCTCCCACGAGCAGTACTTC. Translated, it gives CASLRTSSHEQYF.

The chain uses TRBV28 and TRBJ1-5; D is ambiguous. V was clipped by 8 bases and J by 6 bases, with 17 bases between them. From germline, CDR1 is MDHEN and CDR2 SYDVKM. The CDR3 consists of 14 residues. The CDR3 nucleotides are TGTGCCAGCTCCTATTTAATGTCGGGTCAGCCCCAGCATTTT. It codes for CASSYLMSGQPQHF.

This sequence joins TRBV7-2 and TRBJ1-3; 9 bases match TRBD1. J gave up 4 bases and V 4 bases, and 5 bases lay outside the gene matches. In germline, CDR1 is SGHTA, CDR2 FQGNSA. This CDR3 is 15 amino acids long. The CDR3 DNA sequence: TGTGCCAGCAGCTATGGACAGGGGAAAGGAAACACCATATATTTT. This translates into CASSYGQGKGNTIYF.

Here the CDR3 reads CASSRTLDRRVNTEAFF. CDR3 sequence (DNA): TGTGCCAGCAGTCGTACCTTGGACAGAAGGGTGAACACTGAAGCTTTCTTT. The genes are TRBV28 and TRBJ1-1, with D possibly TRBD1 on 6 matching bases. Trimming shortened V by 5 bases and J by 0 bases, and 19 bases separated the two germline ends. CDR1 is MDHEN, CDR2 SYDVKM, per germline. This CDR3 is 17 amino acids long. Full variable domain (remainder filled in from reference TRBV28 and TRBJ1-1): DVKVTQSSRYLVKRTGEKVFLECVQDMDHENMFWYRQDPGLGLRLIYFSYDVKMKEKGDIPEGYSVSREKKERFSLILESASTNQTSMYLCASSRTLDRRVNTEAFFGQGTRLTVV.

The chain recombines TRBV9 with TRBJ1-2, with D uncertain. The CDR3 runs 13 residues. In germline, CDR1 is SGDLS, CDR2 YYNGEE. V was cut by 3 bases and J by 6 bases, with 12 bases left in between. The CDR3 spells CASSAIGGNGYTF. CDR3 DNA sequence: TGTGCCAGCAGCGCCATTGGAGGGAATGGCTACACCTTC.

A few counts support this clone. The chain joins TRBV4-2 to TRBJ2-3; maybe TRBD2 (6 bases). Germline values: CDR1 LGHNA, CDR2 YNFKEQ. The V end was cut by 1 base, the J end by 2 bases, with 10 bases between. The CDR3 has 15 amino acids. CDR3 DNA sequence: TGTGCCAGCAGCCAAGCGGGAGATAACACAGATACGCAGTATTTT. This codes for CASSQAGDNTDTQYF.

CDR3 region: CASSWGGGAGNGYTF. CDR3 DNA sequence: TGTGCCAGCAGTTGGGGAGGGGGGGCTGGAAATGGCTACACCTTC. The chain couples TRBV28 to TRBJ1-2; D is perhaps TRBD1 (6 bases). Germline CDR1 is MDHEN and CDR2 is SYDVKM. Trimming removed 4 bases at V and 6 bases at J, with 18 bases between. The length of the CDR3 is 15 residues.

The chain carries TRBV7-9 and TRBJ2-3; D may be TRBD1 (5 bases). CDR1 is SEHNR and CDR2 is FQNEAQ in the germline V gene (reference sequence). CDR3 size: 16 residues. V shed 3 bases and J shed 6 bases, with 19 bases lying between them. CDR3 DNA: TGTGCCAGCAGCTTCCCAACCCCCAGGGTTTCCGATACGCAGTATTTT. It translates to CASSFPTPRVSDTQYF.